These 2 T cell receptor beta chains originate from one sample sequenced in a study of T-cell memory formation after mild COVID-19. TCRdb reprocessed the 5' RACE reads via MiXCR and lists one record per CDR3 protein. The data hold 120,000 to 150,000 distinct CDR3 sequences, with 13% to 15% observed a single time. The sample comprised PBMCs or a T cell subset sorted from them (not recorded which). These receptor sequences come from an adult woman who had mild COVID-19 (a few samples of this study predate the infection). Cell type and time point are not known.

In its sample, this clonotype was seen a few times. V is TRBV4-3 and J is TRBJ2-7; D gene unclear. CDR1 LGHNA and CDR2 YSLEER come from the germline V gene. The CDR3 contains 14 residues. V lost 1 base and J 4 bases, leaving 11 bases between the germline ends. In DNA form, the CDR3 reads TGCGCCAGCAGCCAAGTTGGCAGTCGGTACGAGCAGTACTTC. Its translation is CASSQVGSRYEQYF.

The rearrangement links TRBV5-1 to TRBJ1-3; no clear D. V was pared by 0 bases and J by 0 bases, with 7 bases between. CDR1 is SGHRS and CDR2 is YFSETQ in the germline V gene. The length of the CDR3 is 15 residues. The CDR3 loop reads CASSLGLHSGNTIYF. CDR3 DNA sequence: TGCGCCAGCAGCTTGGGACTCCACTCTGGAAACACCATATATTTT.